The clone carrying this T cell receptor (beta chain) has a count of ten or more. What it binds is unknown. These data originate in a study of CD8+CD57+ T cells in acquired aplastic anemia. Overall study results and limits: Controls did not differ significantly from patients in CD8+ Simpson's diversity. Patients and controls shared 25 to 35 CD8+ CDR3 sequences, highly expressed in patients.

For CDR3 and TCR beta VDJ profiling, genomic DNA was the template used. TCRdb fed the reads into MiXCR, producing one record per CDR3 protein. The table records roughly 250,000 distinct CDR3 sequences, around 45% of them present only once. CD8+CD57+ cell expansion, shown by flow cytometry, had occurred in the patients selected for sequencing. As a group, the patients uniformly had severe acquired aplastic anemia. There was no therapy given to any patient before the blood sampling took place. The CDR3 consists of 11 residues. Trimming stripped 7 bases from V and 4 bases from J, with 6 bases between. The germline V gene encodes CDR1 SGDLS and CDR2 YYNGEE.

This chain links TRBV9 with TRBJ2-1; unclear D gene. Sequences were obtained from sorted CD4+, CD8+, or CD8+CD57+ T cells (not recorded which) from PBMCs. The receptor comes from a human donor with aplastic anemia. CDR3 residues: CASGRYNEQFF. The DNA for the CDR3 is TGTGCCAGCGGCAGATACAATGAGCAGTTCTTC.